Reported below is one TCR beta chain. The antigen is undetermined. The same CDR3 arises from other DNA sequences in this sample as well. The data belong to a study of PD-1 blockade in classical Hodgkin lymphoma. Sequencing was performed with immunoSEQ multiplex PCR; in TCRdb, only in-frame clones are kept and a portion is missing. The table shows some 60,000 clones, with under 95% occurring only once. Each patient relapsed following autologous stem cell transplantation, and prior brentuximab vedotin exposure differed. Study-wide points: Exclusion covered patients beginning nivolumab under 1 year post-ASCT. CD4+ TCR diversity climbed significantly by C4D1, unlike CD8+ TCR diversity.

Sequencing was performed on peripheral blood mononuclear cells (PBMCs), taken at baseline. This clonotype was obtained from a human donor with classical Hodgkin lymphoma.

CDR3 nucleotide sequence: TGTGCCAGCAGCTTAGACACCTACGAGCAGTACTTC. As protein: CASSLDTYEQYF. The rearrangement links TRBV11-2 to TRBJ2-7; D ambiguous. Looked up from germline, CDR1 is SGHAT and CDR2 is FQNNGV. With 0 bases removed from V and 2 bases from J, the gap between germline ends came to 2 bases. This CDR3 has 12 amino acids. The whole variable domain, remainder taken from reference TRBV11-2 and TRBJ2-7, is EAGVAQSPRYKIIEKRQSVAFWCNPISGHATLYWYQQILGQGPKLLIQFQNNGVVDDSQLPKDRFSAERLKGVDSTLKIQPAKLEDSAVYLCASSLDTYEQYFGPGTRLTVT.